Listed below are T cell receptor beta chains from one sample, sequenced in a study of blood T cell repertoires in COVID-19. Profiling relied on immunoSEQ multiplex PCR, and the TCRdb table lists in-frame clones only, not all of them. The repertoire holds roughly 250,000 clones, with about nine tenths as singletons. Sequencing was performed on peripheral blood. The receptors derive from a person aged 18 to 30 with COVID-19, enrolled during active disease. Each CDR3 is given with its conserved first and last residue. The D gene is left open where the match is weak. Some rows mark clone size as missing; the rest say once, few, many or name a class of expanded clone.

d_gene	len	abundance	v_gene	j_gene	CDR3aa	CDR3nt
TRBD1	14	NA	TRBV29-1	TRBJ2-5	CSVEGYRGQETQYF	TGCAGCGTTGAAGGCTACAGGGGGCAGGAGACCCAGTACTTC
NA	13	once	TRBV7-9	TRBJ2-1	CASSITSFDEQFF	TGTGCCAGCAGCATAACTAGCTTCGATGAGCAGTTCTTC
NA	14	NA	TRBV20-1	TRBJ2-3	CSASGVHYTDTQYF	TGCAGTGCTAGTGGGGTTCACTACACAGATACGCAGTATTTT
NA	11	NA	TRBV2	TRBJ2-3	CASREGDTQYF	TGTGCCAGCAGGGAGGGGGATACGCAGTATTTT
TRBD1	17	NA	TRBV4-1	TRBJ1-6	CASSSNRGGAYNSPLHF	TGCGCCAGCAGCTCTAACAGGGGGGGGGCCTATAATTCACCCCTCCACTTT
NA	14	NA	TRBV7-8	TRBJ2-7	CASSLGPTAYEQYF	TGTGCCAGCAGCTTAGGCCCCACGGCCTACGAGCAGTACTTC
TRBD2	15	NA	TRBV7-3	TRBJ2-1	CASSPHLAGTPEQFF	TGTGCCAGCAGCCCCCATTTAGCGGGCACCCCCGAGCAGTTCTTC
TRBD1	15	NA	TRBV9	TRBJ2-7	CASSVTGGSVYEQYF	TGTGCCAGCAGCGTTACAGGGGGATCCGTTTACGAGCAGTACTTC
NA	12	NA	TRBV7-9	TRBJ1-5	CASSSGGQPQHF	TGTGCCAGCAGCTCGGGTGGTCAGCCCCAGCATTTT
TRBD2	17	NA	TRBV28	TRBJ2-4	CASSKGLAVLAKNIQYF	TGTGCCAGCAGTAAGGGACTAGCGGTTCTAGCCAAAAACATTCAGTACTTC
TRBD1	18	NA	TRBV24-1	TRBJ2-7	CATSGERGRGLLGSEQYF	TGTGCCACCAGTGGTGAGAGGGGGCGAGGTCTTTTGGGGTCCGAGCAGTACTTC
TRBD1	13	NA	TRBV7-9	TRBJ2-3	CALTGASGDTQYF	TGTGCCCTCACAGGGGCTAGTGGAGATACGCAGTATTTT
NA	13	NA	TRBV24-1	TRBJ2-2	CATSDQSTGELFF	TGTGCCACCAGTGATCAGTCCACCGGGGAGCTGTTTTTT
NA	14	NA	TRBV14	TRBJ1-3	CASSQAHSGNTIYF	TGTGCCAGCAGCCAAGCCCACTCTGGAAACACCATATATTTT
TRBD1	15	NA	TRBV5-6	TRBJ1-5	CASSAGTGNNQPQHF	TGTGCCAGCAGCGCAGGGACAGGAAACAATCAGCCCCAGCATTTT
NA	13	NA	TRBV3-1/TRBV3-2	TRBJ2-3	CASSKTSGDTQYF	TGTGCCAGCAGCAAGACTAGTGGGGATACGCAGTATTTT
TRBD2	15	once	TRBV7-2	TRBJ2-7	CASSLIKAGVLEQYF	TGTGCCAGCAGCTTAATAAAAGCGGGAGTTCTCGAGCAGTACTTC
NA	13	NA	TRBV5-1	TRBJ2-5	CASTRPGGETQYF	TGCGCCAGCACCCGGCCAGGGGGGGAGACCCAGTACTTC
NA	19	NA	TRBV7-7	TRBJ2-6	CASSPPGSALSSGANVLTF	TGTGCTAGCAGCCCTCCGGGATCCGCATTAAGCTCTGGGGCCAACGTCCTGACTTTC
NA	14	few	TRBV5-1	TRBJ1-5	CASSFSYSNQPQHF	TGCGCCAGCAGCTTCAGTTATAGCAATCAGCCCCAGCATTTT
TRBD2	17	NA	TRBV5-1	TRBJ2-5	CASSSNPGTSVQETQYF	TGCGCCAGCAGCTCTAACCCCGGGACTAGCGTTCAAGAGACCCAGTACTTC
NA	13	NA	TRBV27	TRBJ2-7	CASSLSFPDEQYF	TGTGCCAGCAGTTTATCGTTCCCTGACGAGCAGTACTTC
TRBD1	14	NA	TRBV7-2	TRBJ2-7	CASSPASTGFEQYF	TGTGCCAGCAGCCCCGCGTCGACAGGGTTCGAGCAGTACTTC
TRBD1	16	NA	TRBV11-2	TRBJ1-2	CASSSLSGQGGNGYTF	TGTGCCAGCAGCTCCTTATCGGGACAGGGGGGAAATGGCTACACCTTC
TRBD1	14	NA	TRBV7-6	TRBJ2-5	CASSLTGGLETQYF	TGTGCCAGCAGCTTAACAGGGGGCTTGGAGACCCAGTACTTC
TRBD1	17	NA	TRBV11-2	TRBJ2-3	CASSHLKGQGSTDTQYF	TGTGCCAGCAGCCACCTCAAGGGACAGGGAAGCACAGATACGCAGTATTTT
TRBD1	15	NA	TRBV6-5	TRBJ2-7	CASSRPGTGSEEQYF	TGTGCCAGCAGCCGACCCGGGACAGGGTCGGAAGAGCAGTACTTC
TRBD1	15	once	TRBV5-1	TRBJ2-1	CASSSGQTFNDEQFF	TGCGCCAGCAGCTCGGGACAGACTTTTAACGATGAGCAGTTCTTC
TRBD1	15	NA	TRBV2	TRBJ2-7	CATRTGTGGIYEQYF	TGTGCCACCCGAACCGGGACAGGGGGTATCTACGAGCAGTACTTC
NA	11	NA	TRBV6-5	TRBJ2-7	CASNQGAGQYF	TGTGCCAGCAATCAAGGGGCCGGGCAGTACTTC
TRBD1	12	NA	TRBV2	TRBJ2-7	CASSTTGTEQYF	TGTGCCAGCAGTACGACAGGGACCGAGCAGTACTTC
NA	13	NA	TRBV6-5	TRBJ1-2	CASLVSTNYGYTF	TGTGCCAGCCTAGTAAGCACTAACTATGGCTACACCTTC
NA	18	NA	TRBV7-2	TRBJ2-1	CASSRYAGASGLYNEQFF	TGTGCCAGCAGCAGGTATGCAGGGGCTAGCGGTCTTTACAATGAGCAGTTCTTC
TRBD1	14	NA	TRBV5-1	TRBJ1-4	CASRPGTADEKLFF	TGCGCCAGCAGGCCCGGGACAGCCGATGAAAAACTGTTTTTT
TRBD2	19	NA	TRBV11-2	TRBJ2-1	CASSVPGLAGPSSYNEQFF	TGTGCCAGCAGCGTCCCGGGACTAGCGGGGCCGAGCTCCTACAATGAGCAGTTCTTC
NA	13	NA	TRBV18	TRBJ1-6	CASSPPPGVPLHF	TGTGCCAGCTCACCACCGCCAGGGGTACCCCTCCACTTT
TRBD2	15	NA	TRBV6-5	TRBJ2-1	CASSYDAGAPNEQFF	TGTGCCAGCAGTTATGATGCGGGAGCCCCCAATGAGCAGTTCTTC
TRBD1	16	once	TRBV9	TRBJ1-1	CASSGGTGSMNTEAFF	TGTGCCAGCAGCGGCGGGACAGGGTCGATGAACACTGAAGCTTTCTTT
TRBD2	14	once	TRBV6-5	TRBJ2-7	CASSLSGNAYEQYF	TGTGCCAGCAGTTTGAGCGGGAACGCCTACGAGCAGTACTTC
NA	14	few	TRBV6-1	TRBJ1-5	CACRSSYSNQPQHF	TGTGCCTGCCGGAGTAGCTATAGCAATCAGCCCCAGCATTTT
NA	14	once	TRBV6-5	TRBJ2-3	CASRTGAIIDTQYF	TGTGCCAGCAGAACGGGTGCCATCATTGATACGCAGTATTTT
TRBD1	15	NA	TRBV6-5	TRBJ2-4	CASSKAGTGGNIQYF	TGTGCCAGCAGCAAGGCGGGGACAGGGGGAAACATTCAGTACTTC
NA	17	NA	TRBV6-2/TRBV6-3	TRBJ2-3	CASSYLLPTRKADTQYF	TGTGCCAGCAGTTACTTACTACCTACGAGGAAGGCAGATACGCAGTATTTT
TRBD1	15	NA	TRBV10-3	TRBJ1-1	CAIRTGKDMNTEAFF	TGTGCCATACGGACAGGGAAGGATATGAACACTGAAGCTTTCTTT